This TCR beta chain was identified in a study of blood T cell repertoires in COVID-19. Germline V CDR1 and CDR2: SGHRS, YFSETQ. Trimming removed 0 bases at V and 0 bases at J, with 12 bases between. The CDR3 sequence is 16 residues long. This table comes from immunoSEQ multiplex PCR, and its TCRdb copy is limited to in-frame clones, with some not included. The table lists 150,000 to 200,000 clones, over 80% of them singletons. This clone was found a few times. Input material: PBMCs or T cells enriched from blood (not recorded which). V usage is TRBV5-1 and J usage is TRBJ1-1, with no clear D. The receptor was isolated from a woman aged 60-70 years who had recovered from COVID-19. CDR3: CASSLDTGTMNTEAFF. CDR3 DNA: TGCGCCAGCAGCTTGGATACGGGAACCATGAACACTGAAGCTTTCTTT.